These 25 T cell receptor beta chains originate from one sample sequenced in a study of T cells in Graves' hyperthyroidism and ophthalmopathy. Researchers amplified the TCR beta CDR3 regions from RNA transcripts. A first-round RT-PCR of the TCR CDR3 used the HTBI primer set. TCRdb processed the multiplex PCR reads anew with MiXCR; each CDR3 protein has one entry. The sample yields some 510,000 distinct CDR3 sequences, less than 25% seen once. The specimen was blood. These receptors were collected from a man aged 18 to 29 with Graves' hyperthyroidism.

The CDR3 DNA follows: TGTGCCAGCAGCTTAGCAGCGGGCTTAGCCTACGAGCAGTACTTC. It is translated as CASSLAAGLAYEQYF. The V and J genes are TRBV7-2 and TRBJ2-7, with a weak D call TRBD2 (6 bases). CDR1 and CDR2 from the germline V gene are SGHTA and FQGNSA. The germline V and J ends were trimmed by 0 bases and 2 bases, with 11 bases remaining between them. The CDR3 is made up of 15 amino acids.

This clonotype was observed at least ten times. The rearrangement joins TRBV6-5 to TRBJ1-2, with unresolved D. Trimming removed 2 bases from V and 2 bases from J, with 9 bases in between. Looked up from germline, CDR1 is MNHEY and CDR2 is SVGAGI. The CDR3 runs 14 residues. The CDR3 spells CASSYEAQNYGYTF. In DNA form, the CDR3 reads TGTGCCAGCAGTTACGAGGCGCAGAACTATGGCTACACCTTC.

This clonotype was picked up a small number of times. This may be a read error: a much more frequent sequence differs by one nucleotide. V usage is TRBV2 and J usage is TRBJ1-5; 8 bases align to TRBD1. This CDR3 has 16 residues. The germline CDR1 and CDR2 sequences are SNHLY and FYNNEI. The CDR3 DNA follows: TGTGCCAGCAGTGAAGCCGGACAGGGTTTGAGACAGCCCCGGCATTTT. Translating gives CASSEAGQGLRQPRHF.

This clonotype was observed a handful of times. This chain connects TRBV11-3 to TRBJ2-4, with TRBD2 as a possible D gene (5 bases). The length of the CDR3 is 13 residues. The V end lost 3 bases, the J end lost 8 bases, and 11 bases lay between the germline ends. Germline CDR1 reads SGHNT; CDR2 reads YENEEA. The CDR3: CASSFREGDIQYF. CDR3 DNA: TGTGCCAGCAGCTTCCGAGAGGGAGACATTCAGTACTTC.

In its sample, this clonotype was seen a few times. The chain has TRBV6-5 and TRBJ1-1; no firm D call. Trimming pared 1 base from V and 4 bases from J, leaving 10 bases between. The germline V gene has CDR1 MNHEY and CDR2 SVGAGI. This CDR3 contains 14 residues. The CDR3 nucleotides read TGTGCCAGCAGTTACTACCGGGCTCTCACTGAAGCTTTCTTT. Protein sequence: CASSYYRALTEAFF.

The table lists this clonotype with many counts. The rearrangement joins TRBV5-1 to TRBJ1-1, with D unresolved. V was pared by 0 bases and J by 1 base, with 10 bases between. CDR3 length: 15 amino acids. Germline CDR1 reads SGHRS; CDR2 reads YFSETQ. Written as DNA, the CDR3 is TGCGCCAGCAGCTTGGGAGGGTCGGGGAACACTGAAGCTTTCTTT. This translates into CASSLGGSGNTEAFF.

CDR3 region: CASSQVTGTYEQYF. DNA for the CDR3: TGTGCCAGCAGCCAGGTGACAGGGACATACGAGCAGTACTTC. This chain links TRBV3-1 with TRBJ2-7; 7 bases are shared with TRBD1. Germline V gene lookup returns CDR1 LGHDT and CDR2 YNNKEL (reference sequence). This CDR3 spans 14 amino acids. V trimming: 3 bases; J trimming: 4 bases; junction bases outside the gene matches: 6.

This clonotype was seen at least ten times. The V call is TRBV6-4, the J call TRBJ1-1, with 10 bases lining up with TRBD1. This CDR3 spans 17 amino acids. The ends lost 6 bases at V and 1 base at J; junction bases unmatched: 11. Germline loops: CDR1 MRHNA, CDR2 SNTAGT. CDR3 loop: CASSPSRDRGQNTEAFF. The DNA of the CDR3 is TGTGCCAGCAGCCCTAGCCGGGACAGGGGACAGAACACTGAAGCTTTCTTT.

V usage is TRBV6-2 or TRBV6-3 and J usage is TRBJ2-6, with 7 bases lining up with TRBD2. Germline CDR1 reads MNHEY; CDR2 reads SVGEGT. The CDR3 loop spans 19 amino acids. Trimming at V came to 0 bases and at J to 4 bases, leaving 12 bases not matched to a gene. The DNA for the CDR3 is TGTGCCAGCAGTTACTCGAGTGTGGCAGGGACTACAGGGGCCAACGTCCTGACTTTC. This gives the protein CASSYSSVAGTTGANVLTF.

Note on this clonotype: A much bigger clone sits one base away, suggesting this may be a read error. The conserved phenylalanine or tryptophan normally closing the CDR3 is absent here, so this likely arose from a read error. The chain joins TRBV6-1 to TRBJ1-2; D not resolved. Germline V CDR1 and CDR2: MNHNS, SASEGT. Trimming left V 4 bases short and J 8 bases short, with 14 bases between. CDR3 size: 13 residues. CDR3 sequence: CASSGARVGGYTL. CDR3 in DNA: TGTGCCAGCAGTGGAGCAAGGGTGGGGGGCTACACCTTG.

This clonotype showed up just a few times. The chain combines TRBV4-1 with TRBJ2-5; D possibly matches TRBD1 or TRBD2 (6 bases each). Germline V gives CDR1 MGHRA, CDR2 YSYEKL. This CDR3 spans 15 amino acids. Trimming took 6 bases from V and 5 from J, leaving 19 bases between them. The CDR3 DNA sequence: TGCGCCAGCAGGACGACGGGGGCCCAAGCCGAGACCCAGTACTTC. It codes for CASRTTGAQAETQYF.

This chain links TRBV6-2 or TRBV6-3 with TRBJ1-2; D is perhaps TRBD1 (5 bases). From germline, CDR1 is MNHEY and CDR2 SVGEGT. With 4 bases removed from V and 8 bases from J, the gap between germline ends came to 23 bases. The CDR3 is made up of 16 amino acids. CDR3 in DNA: TGTGCCAGCAGTTTTGAAACCGGAGGGGAGACCGTGGGCTACACCTTC. This gives the protein CASSFETGGETVGYTF.

This chain uses TRBV9 with TRBJ2-3; TRBD1 agrees at 7 bases. V lost 0 bases and J lost 3; bases outside the gene matches: 4. Looked up from germline, CDR1 is SGDLS and CDR2 is YYNGEE. The CDR3 contains 15 residues. CDR3 residues: CASSVGLRGTDTQYF. DNA for the CDR3: TGTGCCAGCAGCGTAGGGCTCAGGGGGACAGATACGCAGTATTTT. Supplemented by reference TRBV9 and TRBJ2-3, the full variable domain reads DSGVTQTPKHLITATGQRVTLRCSPRSGDLSVYWYQQSLDQGLQFLIQYYNGEERAKGNILERFSAQQFPDLHSELNLSSLELGDSALYFCASSVGLRGTDTQYFGPGTRLTVL.

The chain carries TRBV12-3 or TRBV12-4 and TRBJ2-5, with 15 bases matching TRBD2. This CDR3 is built from 17 residues. J was trimmed by 1 base and V by 6 bases; bases with no gene match: 6. The CDR3 region is CASSPPGLAGGQETQYF. DNA of the CDR3: TGTGCCAGCAGCCCACCGGGACTAGCGGGGGGCCAAGAGACCCAGTACTTC.

In this sample, this clonotype turned up many times. The chain recombines TRBV28 with TRBJ2-7, with D perhaps matching TRBD1 (6 bases). V dropped 7 bases and J dropped 2 bases, with 15 bases sitting between them. The CDR3 sequence is 14 residues long. The V gene's germline CDR1 is MDHEN and CDR2 SYDVKM. The CDR3 nucleotides read TGTGCCAGCAATAACCGGGACACTACCTACGAGCAGTACTTC. Its translation: CASNNRDTTYEQYF. The whole variable domain, filled in from reference TRBV28 and TRBJ2-7, reads DVKVTQSSRYLVKRTGEKVFLECVQDMDHENMFWYRQDPGLGLRLIYFSYDVKMKEKGDIPEGYSVSREKKERFSLILESASTNQTSMYLCASNNRDTTYEQYFGPGTRLTVT.

The chain carries TRBV6-1 and TRBJ2-5; D may be TRBD2 (6 bases). Germline values: CDR1 MNHNS, CDR2 SASEGT. CDR3 length: 15 amino acids. Deletions cut 6 bases from V and 2 bases from J, with 16 bases between. The CDR3: CASSVFREPQETQYF. The DNA for the CDR3 is TGTGCCAGCAGCGTCTTTCGGGAGCCTCAAGAGACCCAGTACTTC.

This clonotype has at least ten counts. The chain is built from TRBV27 and TRBJ1-5; possibly TRBD1 for D (5 bases). The germline V and J ends were trimmed by 2 bases and 6 bases, with 8 bases remaining between them. Germline loops: CDR1 MNHEY, CDR2 SMNVEV (reference sequence). This CDR3 region has 13 residues. CDR3 region: CASSLGGLQPQHF. CDR3 DNA: TGTGCCAGCAGTTTAGGGGGACTTCAGCCCCAGCATTTT.

Regarding this clonotype: Being one base from a much bigger clone, this may be a read error. The V and J genes are TRBV6-1 and TRBJ1-1; TRBD1 might be the D (5 bases). This CDR3 has 13 residues. Per germline, CDR1 MNHNS and CDR2 SASEGT. The CDR3 DNA reads TGTGCCAGCAGTATTCAGAGCGGGACTGAAGCTTGCTTT. As protein: CASSIQSGTEACF.

This clonotype was found a few times. The chain uses TRBV28 and TRBJ2-5; D is unclear. This CDR3 is 12 amino acids long. The germline CDR1 and CDR2 sequences are MDHEN and SYDVKM. V lost 2 bases and J lost 7, with 8 bases in between. The CDR3 sequence is CASSLKVGTQYF. In nucleotides, the CDR3 is TGTGCCAGCAGTTTAAAAGTGGGGACCCAGTACTTC.

The chain has TRBV20-1 and TRBJ2-5; D is uncertain. The CDR3 covers 14 residues. The germline V gene has CDR1 DFQATT and CDR2 SNEGSKA (reference sequence). Trimming took 0 bases from V and 5 from J, leaving 13 bases between them. The CDR3 DNA sequence: TGCAGTGCTAGAGATAAGAACGGAGCGGAGACCCAGTACTTC. It yields the protein CSARDKNGAETQYF.

V is TRBV6-5 and J is TRBJ2-7, with a weak D call TRBD2 (5 bases). V was clipped by 2 bases and J by 1 base, with 12 bases between them. The germline CDR1 and CDR2 sequences are MNHEY and SVGAGI. The CDR3 covers 15 residues. The CDR3: CASSYGLADSYEQYF. The CDR3 bases are TGTGCCAGCAGTTACGGGCTAGCCGATTCCTACGAGCAGTACTTC.

This clonotype was detected many times. The chain joins TRBV11-2 to TRBJ2-7, with TRBD1 identical over 9 bases. V shed 6 bases, J shed 0 bases, and the junction held 6 bases outside the gene matches. This CDR3 region has 15 residues. Germline assignment: CDR1 SGHAT and CDR2 FQNNGV. CDR3 amino acids: CASRLTGGFSYEQYF. Written as DNA, the CDR3 is TGTGCCAGCAGACTGACAGGGGGATTCTCCTACGAGCAGTACTTC.

This clonotype was recorded many times. The gene calls are TRBV4-1 and TRBJ1-1, with 8 nucleotides matching TRBD1. Per germline, CDR1 MGHRA and CDR2 YSYEKL. V gave up 1 base and J gave up 1 base; unmatched junction bases: 5. There are 16 residues in the CDR3. In DNA form, the CDR3 reads TGCGCCAGCAGCCAAGGAACAGGGGGAACGAACACTGAAGCTTTCTTT. It translates to CASSQGTGGTNTEAFF.

This clonotype was picked up many times. The rearrangement joins TRBV6-2 or TRBV6-3 to TRBJ2-7, with D possibly matching TRBD2 (7 bases). V lost 7 bases to trimming and J lost 2 bases, with 18 bases between them. Per the germline V gene, CDR1 is MNHEY and CDR2 is SVGEGT. The CDR3 extends over 15 amino acids. CDR3 in DNA: TGTGCCAGCAAGTCGGTCGGGGGGCAGGCCTACGAGCAGTACTTC. It is translated as CASKSVGGQAYEQYF.

This clonotype was counted ten times or more. The rearrangement joins TRBV15 to TRBJ2-7; unclear D gene. The CDR3 length is 12 residues. CDR1 LNHNV and CDR2 YYDKDF come from the germline V gene (reference sequence). The V end lost 0 bases, the J end lost 7 bases, and 7 bases lay between the germline ends. The CDR3 coding sequence is TGTGCCACCAGCAGAGATCACGCGGAGCAGTACTTC. This gives the protein CATSRDHAEQYF.